The 19 T cell receptor beta chains in this list originate from one sample, sequenced in a study of neurological immune-mediated disorders. MiXCR was run by TCRdb on the 5' RACE reads, yielding one entry per CDR3 protein. The sample records roughly 47,000 distinct CDR3 sequences, around 4% being singletons. The sample comprised PBMCs. These receptors were collected from a woman aged 55-69 years with multiple sclerosis.

The chain uses TRBV7-2 and TRBJ1-2; no definite D call. CDR1 is SGHTA, CDR2 FQGNSA, per germline. V lost 1 base, J lost 4 bases, and 13 bases lay in between. This CDR3 has 15 residues. CDR3 region: CASSLGEMGSYGYTF. CDR3 coding DNA: TGTGCCAGCAGCTTAGGGGAAATGGGGTCCTATGGCTACACCTTC.

This clonotype occurred many times. The genes are TRBV7-6 and TRBJ1-2; D remains unclear. Trimming cost V 5 bases and J 4 bases, with 8 bases left between them. Germline-derived CDR1 and CDR2 are SGHVS and FNYEAQ. The CDR3 consists of 12 residues. The CDR3 reads CASSDGVYGYTF. The CDR3 DNA sequence: TGTGCCAGCAGCGATGGGGTCTATGGCTACACCTTC.

This clonotype was observed at least ten times. CDR3 sequence: CASSPRWRGHFTEAFF. The CDR3 DNA is TGTGCCAGCAGTCCCCGTTGGAGGGGGCATTTCACTGAAGCTTTCTTT. The chain uses TRBV12-3 or TRBV12-4 and TRBJ1-1, with 7 positions matching TRBD1. V gave up 5 bases and J gave up 4 bases; unmatched junction bases: 13. The CDR3 is 16 amino acids.

This clonotype was seen repeatedly, ten times or more. V gene TRBV18 combines with J gene TRBJ1-2; D may be TRBD1 (5 bases). CDR3 length: 14 residues. Germline loops: CDR1 KGHSH, CDR2 LQKENI. V was cut by 6 bases and J by 8 bases, with 19 bases left in between. The CDR3 nucleotides are TGTGCCAGCTCGCCGGGACGCCAAGAAGGCGGCTACACCTTC. Encoded protein: CASSPGRQEGGYTF.

This clonotype was seen ten or more times. This CDR3 reads CASRPRGAGEADTQYF. The CDR3, as DNA: TGTGCCAGCAGACCGAGGGGGGCGGGAGAGGCAGATACGCAGTATTTT. This chain uses TRBV6-1 with TRBJ2-3, with D perhaps TRBD2 (7 bases). This CDR3 has 16 residues. V lost 6 bases, J lost 4 bases, and 20 bases lay in between. Germline CDR1 MNHNS, CDR2 SASEGT.

This clonotype was detected a few times. The chain combines TRBV7-2 with TRBJ1-1, with D unresolved. Trimming shortened V by 5 bases and J by 7 bases, and 14 bases separated the two germline ends. CDR3 length: 13 amino acids. Germline CDR1 reads SGHTA; CDR2 reads FQGNSA. In DNA form, the CDR3 reads TGTGCCAGCAGCCTGGATATCTTAGATGAAGCTTTCTTT. The encoded protein is CASSLDILDEAFF.

This clonotype was observed at least ten times. V gene TRBV20-1 combines with J gene TRBJ2-7; TRBD2 aligns across 12 bases. The CDR3 extends over 15 amino acids. CDR1 is DFQATT and CDR2 is SNEGSKA in the germline V gene (reference sequence). V lost 6 bases to trimming and J lost 3 bases; unmatched junction nucleotides: 9. The CDR3 region has the DNA TGCAGTGCGAGAAGACTAGCGGGGGAGTTCTACGAGCAGTACTTC. Translating gives CSARRLAGEFYEQYF.

A word on this clonotype: Possible read error: a much larger clone is one base away. The chain recombines TRBV6-2 or TRBV6-3 with TRBJ1-5; 7 bases match TRBD1. The germline gives CDR1 MNHEY, CDR2 SVGEGT. CDR3 length equals 14 residues. The CDR3 coding sequence is TGTGCCAGCAGCCGGACAGGAGACAATCAGCCCCAGAATTTT. Its translation: CASSRTGDNQPQNF.

This clonotype was seen many times. The chain couples TRBV9 to TRBJ1-1, with unresolved D. V was clipped by 5 bases and J by 0 bases, with 11 bases between them. Germline V CDR1 and CDR2: SGDLS, YYNGEE. CDR3 size: 14 residues. CDR3 nucleotide sequence: TGTGCCAGCAGTATTTCAGCGTTGAACACTGAAGCTTTCTTT. It translates to CASSISALNTEAFF.

This clonotype was seen only a few times. The V call is TRBV20-1, the J call TRBJ1-5; no reliable D call. This CDR3 has 14 amino acids. Trimming took 0 bases from V and 5 from J, leaving 11 bases between them. Germline V gene sequence: CDR1 DFQATT, CDR2 SNEGSKA (reference sequence). The DNA of the CDR3 is TGCAGTGCTAGAGATTGGGCTGGGGATCAGCCCCAGCATTTT. Amino acids: CSARDWAGDQPQHF.

This clonotype was counted many times. The chain's CDR3 is CSALPPLAGGYNEQFF. Here the CDR3 DNA reads TGCAGTGCTCTGCCCCCACTAGCGGGGGGCTACAATGAGCAGTTCTTC. The genes are TRBV20-1 and TRBJ2-1, with 12 bases fitting TRBD2. The CDR3 is 16 residues long. The junction had 8 bases not matched to a gene; V was cut back by 5 bases and J by 3 bases. CDR1 DFQATT and CDR2 SNEGSKA come from the germline V gene (reference sequence).

In regard to this clonotype: Germline is not matched at one junction end, which may reflect a read error. The V gene is TRBV25-1, the J gene TRBJ2-7; D ambiguous. Germline V gives CDR1 MGHDK, CDR2 SYGVNS. The CDR3 length is 10 residues. CDR3 in amino acids: CARSGYEQYF. The CDR3 nucleotides read TGTGCCAGAAGTGGGTACGAGCAGTACTTC.

The chain links TRBV7-2 to TRBJ2-1; D is ambiguous. The CDR3 covers 16 residues. Between the trimmed V and J ends, which lost 5 bases and 0 bases, there was a span of 14 bases. Germline loops: CDR1 SGHTA, CDR2 FQGNSA. The CDR3 DNA follows: TGTGCCAGCAGCCGTACCCCGGATCCCTCCTACAATGAGCAGTTCTTC. As protein: CASSRTPDPSYNEQFF.

This clonotype was seen ten or more times. CDR3 nucleotides: TGTGCCTGGAGTGGGATGAGTAGTGAAGCTTTCTTT. It translates to CAWSGMSSEAFF. The V gene is TRBV30, the J gene TRBJ1-1; D remains unclear. Per germline, CDR1 GTSNPN and CDR2 SVGIG (reference sequence). This CDR3 has 12 residues. V lost 1 base, J lost 7 bases, and 10 bases lay in between.

The gene calls are TRBV5-1 and TRBJ2-7, with 7 nucleotides matching TRBD1. V shed 0 bases and J 0 bases; nucleotides not matched to a gene: 3. The length of the CDR3 is 15 residues. CDR1 is SGHRS and CDR2 is YFSETQ in the germline V gene. The DNA of the CDR3 is TGCGCCAGCAGCTTGGAGGGGACAGTCTCCTACGAGCAGTACTTC. As protein: CASSLEGTVSYEQYF.

This clonotype was seen a few times. The chain is built from TRBV18 and TRBJ1-2; 8 bases align to TRBD1. The V and J ends lost 6 bases and 5 bases, in that order; junction bases with no gene match: 5. CDR1 KGHSH and CDR2 LQKENI come from the germline V gene. This CDR3 contains 13 residues. CDR3 in DNA: TGTGCCAGCTCTGACAGGGGCGGGTATGGCTACACCTTC. Amino acids: CASSDRGGYGYTF.

The table lists this clonotype with many counts. Because the CDR3's place on the DNA is in doubt, the DNA is left out and the CDR3 is given as listed by TCRdb. The gene calls are TRBV29-1 and TRBJ1-2. Looked up from germline, CDR1 is SQVTM and CDR2 is ANQGSEA. 14 amino acids form the CDR3, both terminal residues included. The CDR3 sequence: CSVAKGEQYFGYTF.

This clonotype was counted many times. V gene TRBV24-1 combines with J gene TRBJ2-5, with unresolved D. V shed 0 bases and J shed 5 bases, with 9 bases lying between them. The CDR3 sequence is 14 residues long. CDR1 is KGHDR, CDR2 SFDVKD, per germline. The CDR3 loop reads CATSDLEGLETQYF. In DNA, the CDR3 is TGTGCCACCAGTGATTTGGAAGGGTTGGAGACCCAGTACTTC.

This clonotype was seen only a few times. Given a much more abundant clone one base away, this may be a read error. This CDR3 fails to terminate in the conserved phenylalanine or tryptophan, so it likely reflects a read error. The rearrangement links TRBV15 to TRBJ1-4; D remains unclear. V gave up 5 bases and J gave up 8 bases, with 15 bases separating them. Germline V gene sequence: CDR1 LNHNV, CDR2 YYDKDF (reference sequence). This CDR3 region has 14 residues. The CDR3 reads CATSPQRAREKLFI. CDR3 DNA: TGTGCCACCAGCCCCCAACGGGCTCGGGAAAAACTGTTTATT.